These T cell receptor beta chains were read from a single sample in a study of blood T cell repertoires in COVID-19. Method: immunoSEQ multiplex PCR; TCRdb's copy keeps in-frame clones and lacks some. The sample yields about 350,000 clones, more than 70% seen once. Sequencing was carried out using PBMCs or T cells enriched from blood (not recorded which). The receptor source for this set is a woman under 40 who had been exposed to COVID-19. Each CDR3 is given with its conserved first and last residue. D genes are given only for firm matches. The listing skips clone size in some rows; elsewhere it reads once, few, many or a size class.

CDR3aa | CDR3nt | d_gene | j_gene | len | abundance | v_gene
CASSSARENGELFF | TGTGCCAGCAGCTCCGCCCGTGAGAACGGGGAGCTGTTTTTT | NA | TRBJ2-2 | 14 | once | TRBV11-2
CASSLEQSYYGYTF | TGTGCCAGCAGCTTGGAACAGTCTTACTATGGCTACACCTTC | NA | TRBJ1-2 | 14 | NA | TRBV5-6
CASSSQPGGEGGYTF | TGTGCCAGCAGTTCCCAGCCGGGAGGCGAGGGTGGCTACACCTTC | NA | TRBJ1-2 | 15 | NA | TRBV28
CASSEIAGGTDTQYF | TGTGCCAGCAGTGAAATAGCGGGAGGGACAGATACGCAGTATTTT | TRBD2 | TRBJ2-3 | 15 | NA | TRBV2
CASSLSYDRVRRYEQYF | TGTGCCAGCAGTTTATCTTACGACAGGGTAAGAAGATACGAGCAGTACTTC | TRBD1 | TRBJ2-7 | 17 | NA | TRBV27
CASSIQGGSYEQYF | TGTGCCAGTAGTATACAGGGGGGATCCTACGAGCAGTACTTC | NA | TRBJ2-7 | 14 | NA | TRBV19
CASSMQGLGNTIYF | TGTGCCAGTAGTATGCAGGGTCTAGGAAACACCATATATTTT | NA | TRBJ1-3 | 14 | NA | TRBV19
CASGAGGNYGYTF | TGTGCCAGCGGGGCAGGGGGTAACTATGGCTACACCTTC | TRBD1 | TRBJ1-2 | 13 | NA | TRBV27
CASSPGQINEKLFF | TGTGCCAGCAGCCCGGGACAGATAAATGAAAAACTGTTTTTT | TRBD1 | TRBJ1-4 | 14 | NA | TRBV28
CASSRLAAQETQYF | TGTGCCAGCAGTCGACTAGCGGCTCAAGAGACCCAGTACTTC | TRBD2 | TRBJ2-5 | 14 | NA | TRBV3-1/TRBV3-2
CASSERRGTYNSPLHF | TGTGCCAGCAGTGAAAGGAGGGGCACCTATAATTCACCCCTCCACTTT | NA | TRBJ1-6 | 16 | NA | TRBV6-1
CASSPGLAGTGELFF | TGTGCCAGCAGCCCGGGACTAGCGGGGACCGGGGAGCTGTTTTTT | TRBD2 | TRBJ2-2 | 15 | NA | TRBV7-3
CASRLPGLADNEQFF | TGCGCCAGCAGGCTACCGGGACTAGCGGACAATGAGCAGTTCTTC | TRBD2 | TRBJ2-1 | 15 | NA | TRBV5-1
CASIGTAPTYNSPLHF | TGTGCCAGCATTGGGACAGCGCCAACTTATAATTCACCCCTCCACTTT | TRBD1 | TRBJ1-6 | 16 | once | TRBV2
CASLSTPGDEQYF | TGTGCCAGCCTAAGTACCCCAGGCGACGAGCAGTACTTC | NA | TRBJ2-7 | 13 | NA | TRBV12-3/TRBV12-4
CSVTTGSTSPAFF | TGCAGCGTTACGACCGGGAGTACAAGTCCCGCTTTCTTT | NA | TRBJ1-1 | 13 | once | TRBV29-1
CASSLVQGLANYGYTF | TGTGCCAGCAGTCTGGTACAGGGCCTGGCTAACTATGGCTACACCTTC | NA | TRBJ1-2 | 16 | NA | TRBV28
CASRIQGGNTGELFF | TGTGCCAGCAGGATACAGGGTGGGAACACCGGGGAGCTGTTTTTT | NA | TRBJ2-2 | 15 | NA | TRBV7-6
CASSLRAGYTF | TGTGCCAGCAGTTTGAGGGCTGGCTACACCTTC | NA | TRBJ1-2 | 11 | few | TRBV12-3/TRBV12-4
CSAIAGQPQHF | TGCAGTGCTATCGCGGGTCAGCCCCAGCATTTT | NA | TRBJ1-5 | 11 | NA | TRBV20-1
CASTPNRGNSPLHF | TGTGCCAGCACTCCGAATAGGGGTAATTCACCCCTCCACTTT | NA | TRBJ1-6 | 14 | NA | TRBV27
CASTPVGGNEKLFF | TGTGCCAGCACCCCGGTGGGAGGAAATGAAAAACTGTTTTTT | NA | TRBJ1-4 | 14 | few | TRBV7-9
CASSLALEDRAVEQFF | TGTGCCAGCAGCTTAGCGCTTGAGGACAGGGCTGTTGAGCAGTTCTTC | TRBD1 | TRBJ2-1 | 16 | NA | TRBV7-6
CASRRESRYEQYF | TGTGCCAGCCGGCGGGAGTCCAGATACGAGCAGTACTTC | TRBD2 | TRBJ2-7 | 13 | NA | TRBV27
CASSPTGATYNEQFF | TGTGCCAGCAGTCCGACAGGTGCGACGTACAATGAGCAGTTCTTC | NA | TRBJ2-1 | 15 | NA | TRBV6-5
CASSFNNSPLHF | TGTGCCAGCAGTTTTAATAATTCACCCCTCCACTTT | NA | TRBJ1-6 | 12 | NA | TRBV28
CASSRTGGDGNTIYF | TGTGCCAGCAGTCGGACAGGGGGCGATGGAAACACCATATATTTT | TRBD1 | TRBJ1-3 | 15 | NA | TRBV28
CASSPTTGSSAGNTIYF | TGTGCCAGCTCACCTACCACGGGGAGCTCGGCTGGAAACACCATATATTTT | NA | TRBJ1-3 | 17 | NA | TRBV18
CASSMQGAGNTIYF | TGTGCCAGCAGCATGCAGGGGGCCGGAAACACCATATATTTT | TRBD1 | TRBJ1-3 | 14 | many | TRBV13
CASSGGTQGYNEQFF | TGTGCCAGCAGCGGGGGGACACAGGGGTACAATGAGCAGTTCTTC | TRBD1 | TRBJ2-1 | 15 | NA | TRBV9
CASTPGGDRERTEAFF | TGCGCCAGCACCCCCGGGGGGGACAGGGAAAGAACTGAAGCTTTCTTT | TRBD1 | TRBJ1-1 | 16 | NA | TRBV10-2
CASSLRQGSGQPQHF | TGTGCCAGCAGCTTAAGACAGGGGAGCGGACAGCCCCAGCATTTT | TRBD1 | TRBJ1-5 | 15 | NA | TRBV7-2
CASSTGTSKETQYF | TGTGCCAGCAGCACCGGGACTAGCAAAGAGACCCAGTACTTC | TRBD2 | TRBJ2-5 | 14 | NA | TRBV7-9
CASSLAGLAGVETKNIQYF | TGCGCCAGCAGCTTGGCAGGACTAGCGGGAGTAGAGACCAAAAACATTCAGTACTTC | TRBD2 | TRBJ2-4 | 19 | NA | TRBV5-1
CASSEFGQDSGNTIYF | TGTGCCAGCAGTGAATTCGGACAGGACTCTGGAAACACCATATATTTT | TRBD1 | TRBJ1-3 | 16 | NA | TRBV2
CASGLWGRGSTDTQYF | TGTGCTAGTGGTTTGTGGGGGCGCGGAAGCACAGATACGCAGTATTTT | NA | TRBJ2-3 | 16 | NA | TRBV12-5
CASNRGGVETQYF | TGTGCCAGTAACCGAGGGGGGGTCGAGACCCAGTACTTC | NA | TRBJ2-5 | 13 | NA | TRBV19
CASSSYTRTSGRRGTDTQYF | TGTGCCAGCAGCTCTTACACCCGGACTAGCGGGAGGCGGGGCACAGATACGCAGTATTTT | TRBD2 | TRBJ2-3 | 20 | NA | TRBV13
CASSSTGAPSSYEQYF | TGTGCCAGCAGCTCCACTGGGGCGCCGAGCTCCTACGAGCAGTACTTC | NA | TRBJ2-7 | 16 | few | TRBV7-2
CSVEEARGGEQYF | TGCAGCGTTGAAGAGGCTAGGGGCGGCGAGCAGTACTTC | NA | TRBJ2-7 | 13 | NA | TRBV29-1